This T cell receptor (beta chain) was documented in a study of identical twins. Study-level points and caveats: The study reached conclusions through statistical analysis that was cross-sectional, not following the same donors. Abundant cord blood beta clonotypes carried fewer insertions; memory repertoires showed none.

In this sample, this clonotype turned up a few times. Its cognate antigen is unknown. TCRdb analysed the 5' RACE reads with MiXCR anew, one entry per CDR3 protein. This sample has hundreds of thousands of distinct CDR3 sequences, with over 15% found just once. The CDR3 runs to 13 residues. V lost 5 bases, J lost 3 bases, and 13 bases lay in between. Germline V gene data show CDR1 as SQVTM and CDR2 as ANQGSEA. Another study also made use of these data, one on T cells expressing NK-cell markers. Turning to that study: There were a few donors in whom these clonotypes also led the CD3+CD56-NKG2C+ fraction.

This chain links TRBV29-1 with TRBJ2-5, with D possibly being TRBD1 (5 bases). The receptor comes from a woman aged 18-30 years in good health. The sequenced sample consisted of PBMCs. CDR3 nucleotide sequence: TGCAGCGTTTTGGACGGACATGAAGAGACCCAGTACTTC. Its translation: CSVLDGHEETQYF. Full variable domain (remainder filled in from reference TRBV29-1 and TRBJ2-5): SAVISQKPSRDICQRGTSLTIQCQVDSQVTMMFWYRQQPGQSLTLIATANQGSEATYESGFVIDKFPISRPNLTFSTLTVSNMSPEDSSIYLCSVLDGHEETQYFGPGTRLLVL.